This T cell receptor beta chain was sequenced for a study of cytomegalovirus exposure and HLA in healthy donors. Study results and limitations: In the roughly 120 validation repertoires, a later analysis found that first-cohort TCR clusters tended to co-occur.

This clone was picked up many times. Its antigen is unidentified. TCRdb's table, derived via immunoSEQ multiplex PCR, lists solely in-frame clones and lacks some. The data contain fewer than 130,000 clones, roughly 90% of them singletons. The CDR3 sequence is 13 residues long. J gave up 2 bases and V 6 bases, and 4 bases lay outside the gene matches. CDR1 and CDR2 (germline): LNHDA, SQIVND (reference sequence). The sequenced sample was PBMCs. The chain uses TRBV19 and TRBJ2-7, with TRBD1 identical over 7 bases. The clonotype originates from a woman aged 30 to 39 in good health and CMV-seropositive. The CDR3 DNA reads TGTGCCAGTAGAAGGGGGCTCGCCTACGAGCAGTACTTC. Encoded protein: CASRRGLAYEQYF.